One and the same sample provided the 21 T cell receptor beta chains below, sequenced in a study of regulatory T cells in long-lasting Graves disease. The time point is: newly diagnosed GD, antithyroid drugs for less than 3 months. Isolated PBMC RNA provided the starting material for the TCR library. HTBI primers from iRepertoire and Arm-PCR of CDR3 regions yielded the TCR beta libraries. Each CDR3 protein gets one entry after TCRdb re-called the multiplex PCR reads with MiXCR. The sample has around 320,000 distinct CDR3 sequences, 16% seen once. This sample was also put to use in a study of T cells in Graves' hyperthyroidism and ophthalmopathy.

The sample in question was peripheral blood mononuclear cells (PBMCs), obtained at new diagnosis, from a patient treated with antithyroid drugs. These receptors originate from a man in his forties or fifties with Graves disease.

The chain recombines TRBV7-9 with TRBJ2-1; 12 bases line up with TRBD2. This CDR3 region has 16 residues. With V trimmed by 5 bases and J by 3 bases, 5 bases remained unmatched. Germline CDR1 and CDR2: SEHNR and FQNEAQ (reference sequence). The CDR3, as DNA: TGTGCCAGCAGCCAAACTAGCGGGGGGTACTACAATGAGCAGTTCTTC. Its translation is CASSQTSGGYYNEQFF. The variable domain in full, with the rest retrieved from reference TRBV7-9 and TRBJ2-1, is DTGVSQNPRHKITKRGQNVTFRCDPISEHNRLYWYRQTLGQGPEFLTYFQNEAQLEKSRLLSDRFSAERPKGSFSTLEIQRTEQGDSAMYLCASSQTSGGYYNEQFFGPGTRLTVL.

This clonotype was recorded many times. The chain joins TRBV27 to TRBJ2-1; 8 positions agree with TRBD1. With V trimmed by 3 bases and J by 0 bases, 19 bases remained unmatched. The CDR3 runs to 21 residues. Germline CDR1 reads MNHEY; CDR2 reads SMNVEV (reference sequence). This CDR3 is CASSFYGQGRWGLASYNEQFF. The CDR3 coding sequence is TGTGCCAGCAGTTTTTACGGACAGGGCCGATGGGGGCTCGCCTCCTACAATGAGCAGTTCTTC.

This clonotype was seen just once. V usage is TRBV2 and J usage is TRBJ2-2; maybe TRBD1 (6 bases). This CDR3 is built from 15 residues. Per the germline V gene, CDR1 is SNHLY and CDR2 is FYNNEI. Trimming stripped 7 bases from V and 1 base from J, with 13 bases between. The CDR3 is CASTQQGQNTGELFF. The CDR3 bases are TGTGCCAGCACCCAGCAGGGACAGAACACCGGGGAGCTGTTTTTT.

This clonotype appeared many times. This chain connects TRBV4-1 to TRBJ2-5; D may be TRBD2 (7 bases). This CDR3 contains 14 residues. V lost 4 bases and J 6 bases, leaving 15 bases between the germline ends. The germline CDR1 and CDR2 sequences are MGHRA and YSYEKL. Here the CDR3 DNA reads TGCGCCAGCAGCCCGGGGGGCTTGGAAAAGACCCAGTACTTC. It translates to CASSPGGLEKTQYF.

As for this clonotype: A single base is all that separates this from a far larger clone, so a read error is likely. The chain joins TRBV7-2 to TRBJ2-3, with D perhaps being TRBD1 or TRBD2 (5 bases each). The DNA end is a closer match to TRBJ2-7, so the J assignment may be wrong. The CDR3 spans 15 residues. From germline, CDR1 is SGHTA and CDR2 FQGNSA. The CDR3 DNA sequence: TGTGCCAGCAGAGAGAAATGGGGACCCCTCAATGAGCAGTACTTC. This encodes CASREKWGPLNEQYF.

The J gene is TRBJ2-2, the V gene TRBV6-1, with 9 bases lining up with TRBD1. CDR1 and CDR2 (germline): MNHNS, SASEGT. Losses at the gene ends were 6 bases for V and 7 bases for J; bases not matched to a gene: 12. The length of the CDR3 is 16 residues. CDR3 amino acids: CASSDQGQGFIGELFF. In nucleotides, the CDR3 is TGTGCCAGCAGCGATCAGGGACAGGGTTTTATCGGGGAGCTGTTTTTT.

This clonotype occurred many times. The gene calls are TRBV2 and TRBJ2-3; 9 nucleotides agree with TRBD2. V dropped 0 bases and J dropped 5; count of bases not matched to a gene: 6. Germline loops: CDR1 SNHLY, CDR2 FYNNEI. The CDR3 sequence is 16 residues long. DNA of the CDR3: TGTGCCAGCAGTGAAGCGCGCGGGGGGGCCGGAGATACGCAGTATTTT. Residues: CASSEARGGAGDTQYF.

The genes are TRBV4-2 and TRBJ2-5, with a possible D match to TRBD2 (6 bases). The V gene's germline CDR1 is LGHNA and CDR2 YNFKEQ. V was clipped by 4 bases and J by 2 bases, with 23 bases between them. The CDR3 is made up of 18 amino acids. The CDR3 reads CASSRNPSGGEGQETQYF. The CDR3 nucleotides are TGTGCCAGCAGCCGCAACCCCTCCGGGGGTGAGGGGCAAGAGACCCAGTACTTC.

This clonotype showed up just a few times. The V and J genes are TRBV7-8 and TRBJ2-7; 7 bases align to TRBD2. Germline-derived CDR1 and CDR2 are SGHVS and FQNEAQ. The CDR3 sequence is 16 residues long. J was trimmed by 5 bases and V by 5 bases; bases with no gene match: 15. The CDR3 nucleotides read TGTGCCAGCAGCCCGCGGGGGATGTACAGGAAAGACGAGCAGTACTTC. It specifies CASSPRGMYRKDEQYF.

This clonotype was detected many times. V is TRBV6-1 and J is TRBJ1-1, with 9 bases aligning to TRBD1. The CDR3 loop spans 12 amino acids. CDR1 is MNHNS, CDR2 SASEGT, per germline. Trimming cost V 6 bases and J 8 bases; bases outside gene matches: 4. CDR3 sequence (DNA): TGTGCCAGCAGCTGGGACAGGGTAGAAGCTTTCTTT. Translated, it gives CASSWDRVEAFF.

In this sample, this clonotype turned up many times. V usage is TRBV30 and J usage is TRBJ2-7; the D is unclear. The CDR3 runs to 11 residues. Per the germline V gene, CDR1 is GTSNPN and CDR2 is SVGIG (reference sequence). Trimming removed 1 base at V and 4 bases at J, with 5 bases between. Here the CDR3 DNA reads TGTGCCTGGAGTGCAAGTTACGAGCAGTACTTC. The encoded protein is CAWSASYEQYF.

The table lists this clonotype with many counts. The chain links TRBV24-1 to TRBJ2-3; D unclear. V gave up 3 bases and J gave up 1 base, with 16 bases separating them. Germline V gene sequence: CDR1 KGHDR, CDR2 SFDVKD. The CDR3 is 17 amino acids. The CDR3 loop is CATSDPRASEGTDTQYF. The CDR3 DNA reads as TGTGCCACCAGTGATCCCCGGGCTAGTGAAGGCACAGATACGCAGTATTTT.

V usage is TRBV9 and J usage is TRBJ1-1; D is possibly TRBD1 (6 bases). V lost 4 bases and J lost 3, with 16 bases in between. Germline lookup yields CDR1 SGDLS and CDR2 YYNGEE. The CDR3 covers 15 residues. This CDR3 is CASSPTGRFYTEAFF. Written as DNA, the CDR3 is TGTGCCAGCAGCCCCACAGGGCGGTTTTACACTGAAGCTTTCTTT.

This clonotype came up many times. CDR3 sequence: CASSLYWTGLQPQHF. Here the CDR3 DNA reads TGTGCCAGCAGTTTATACTGGACGGGTCTTCAGCCCCAGCATTTT. The chain carries TRBV28 and TRBJ1-5; D gene uncertain. V lost 1 base to trimming and J lost 6 bases, with 13 bases between them. Germline V gives CDR1 MDHEN, CDR2 SYDVKM. This CDR3 comprises 15 residues.

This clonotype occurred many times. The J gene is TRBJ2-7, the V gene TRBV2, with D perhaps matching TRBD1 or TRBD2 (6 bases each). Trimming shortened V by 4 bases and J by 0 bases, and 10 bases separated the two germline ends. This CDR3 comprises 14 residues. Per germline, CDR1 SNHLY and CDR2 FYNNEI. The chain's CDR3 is CASSGGGPSYEQYF. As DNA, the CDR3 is TGTGCCAGCAGTGGAGGGGGGCCCTCCTACGAGCAGTACTTC.

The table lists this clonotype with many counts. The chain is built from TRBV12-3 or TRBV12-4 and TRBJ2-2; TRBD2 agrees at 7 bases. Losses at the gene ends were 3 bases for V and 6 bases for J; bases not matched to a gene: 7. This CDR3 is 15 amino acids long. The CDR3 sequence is CASSFQGGRSGELFF. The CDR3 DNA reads TGTGCCAGCAGTTTCCAGGGAGGGAGGTCCGGGGAGCTGTTTTTT.

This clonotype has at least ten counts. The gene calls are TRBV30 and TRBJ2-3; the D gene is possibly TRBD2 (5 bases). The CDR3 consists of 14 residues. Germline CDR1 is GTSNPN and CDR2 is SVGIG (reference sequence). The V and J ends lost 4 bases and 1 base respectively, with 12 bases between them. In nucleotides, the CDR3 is TGTGCCTGGACTAGCCAGTTAGGCACAGATACGCAGTATTTT. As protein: CAWTSQLGTDTQYF. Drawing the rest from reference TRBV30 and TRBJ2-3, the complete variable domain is SQTIHQWPATLVQPVGSPLSLECTVEGTSNPNLYWYRQAAGRGLQLLFYSVGIGQISSEVPQNLSASRPQDRQFILSSKKLLLSDSGFYLCAWTSQLGTDTQYFGPGTRLTVL.

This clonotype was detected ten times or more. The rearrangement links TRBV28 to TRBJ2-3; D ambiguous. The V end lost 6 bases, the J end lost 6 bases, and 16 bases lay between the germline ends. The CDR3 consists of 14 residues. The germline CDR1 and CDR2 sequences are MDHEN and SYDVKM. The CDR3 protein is CASSPGSTADTQYF. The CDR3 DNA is TGTGCCAGCAGCCCTGGGTCCACGGCGGATACGCAGTATTTT.

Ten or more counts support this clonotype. The CDR3 coding sequence is TGTGCCAGCAGGAGGACAGGGGGCGAGAACCATCAGCCCCAGCATTTT. This translates into CASRRTGGENHQPQHF. The J gene is TRBJ1-5, the V gene TRBV27; the match to TRBD1 covers 11 bases. V lost 6 bases and J lost 5; bases outside the gene matches: 9. Germline V lookup: CDR1 MNHEY, CDR2 SMNVEV (reference sequence). This CDR3 has 16 amino acids.

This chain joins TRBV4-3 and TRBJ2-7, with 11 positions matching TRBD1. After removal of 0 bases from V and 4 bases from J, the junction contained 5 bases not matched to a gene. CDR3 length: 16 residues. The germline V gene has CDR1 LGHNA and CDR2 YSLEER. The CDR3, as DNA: TGCGCCAGCAGCCAAGATCATGGGACAGGGGGGTACGAGCAGTACTTC. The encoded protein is CASSQDHGTGGYEQYF.

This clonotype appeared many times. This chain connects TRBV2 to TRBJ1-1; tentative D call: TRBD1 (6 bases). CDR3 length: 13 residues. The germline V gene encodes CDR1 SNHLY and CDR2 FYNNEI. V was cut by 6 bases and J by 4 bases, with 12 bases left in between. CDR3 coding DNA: TGTGCCAGCAGAGACAGGCCTCGCACTGAAGCTTTCTTT. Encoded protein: CASRDRPRTEAFF.